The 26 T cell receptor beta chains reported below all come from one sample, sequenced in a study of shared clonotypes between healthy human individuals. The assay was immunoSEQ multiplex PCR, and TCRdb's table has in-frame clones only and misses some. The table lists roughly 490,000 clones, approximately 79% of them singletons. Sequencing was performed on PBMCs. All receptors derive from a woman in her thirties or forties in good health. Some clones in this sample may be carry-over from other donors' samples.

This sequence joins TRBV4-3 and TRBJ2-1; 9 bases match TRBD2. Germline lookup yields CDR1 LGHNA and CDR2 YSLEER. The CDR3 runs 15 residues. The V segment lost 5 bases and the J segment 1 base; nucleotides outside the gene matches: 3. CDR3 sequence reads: CASSRLAESYNEQFF. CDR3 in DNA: TGCGCCAGCAGCAGACTAGCGGAATCCTACAATGAGCAGTTCTTC.

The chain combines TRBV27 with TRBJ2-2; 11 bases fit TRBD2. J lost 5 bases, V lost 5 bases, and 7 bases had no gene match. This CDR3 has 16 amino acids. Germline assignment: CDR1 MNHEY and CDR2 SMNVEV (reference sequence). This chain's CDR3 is CASSPLAGDITGELFF. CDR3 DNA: TGTGCCAGCAGTCCACTAGCGGGAGATATTACCGGGGAGCTGTTTTTT.

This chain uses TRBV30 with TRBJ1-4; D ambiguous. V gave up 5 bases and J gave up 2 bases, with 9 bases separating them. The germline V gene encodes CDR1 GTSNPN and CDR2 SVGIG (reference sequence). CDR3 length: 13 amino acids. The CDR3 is CAWSAGTNEKLFF. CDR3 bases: TGTGCCTGGTCGGCCGGGACTAATGAAAAACTGTTTTTT.

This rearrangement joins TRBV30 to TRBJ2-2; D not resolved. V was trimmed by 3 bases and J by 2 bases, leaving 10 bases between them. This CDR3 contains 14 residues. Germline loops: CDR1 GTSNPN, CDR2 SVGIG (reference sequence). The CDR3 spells CAWSGLLNTGELFF. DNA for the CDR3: TGTGCCTGGAGCGGTTTACTTAACACCGGGGAGCTGTTTTTT.

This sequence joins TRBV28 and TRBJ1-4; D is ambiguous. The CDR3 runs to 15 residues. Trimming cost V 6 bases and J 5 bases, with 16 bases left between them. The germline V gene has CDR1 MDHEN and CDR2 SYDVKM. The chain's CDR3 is CASSPRPDTNEKLFF. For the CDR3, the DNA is TGTGCCAGCAGCCCGCGACCGGATACCAATGAAAAACTGTTTTTT.

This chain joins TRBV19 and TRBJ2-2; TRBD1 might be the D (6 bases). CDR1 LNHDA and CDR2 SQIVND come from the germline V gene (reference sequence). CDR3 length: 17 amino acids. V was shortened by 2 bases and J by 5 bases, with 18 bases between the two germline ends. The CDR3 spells CASSIRPGDPRTGELFF. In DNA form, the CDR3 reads TGTGCCAGTAGTATACGACCAGGGGACCCAAGGACCGGGGAGCTGTTTTTT.

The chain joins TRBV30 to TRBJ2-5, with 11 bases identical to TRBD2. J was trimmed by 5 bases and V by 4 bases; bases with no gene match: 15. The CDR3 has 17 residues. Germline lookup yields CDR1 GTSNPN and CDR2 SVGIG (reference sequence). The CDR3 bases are TGTGCCTGGACCCACCCTGTACTAGCGGGAGATTGGGAGACCCAGTACTTC. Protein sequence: CAWTHPVLAGDWETQYF.

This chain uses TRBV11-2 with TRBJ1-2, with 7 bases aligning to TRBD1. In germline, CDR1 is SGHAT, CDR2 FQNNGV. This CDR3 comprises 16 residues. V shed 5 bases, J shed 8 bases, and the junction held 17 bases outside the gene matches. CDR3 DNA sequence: TGTGCCAGCAGCAATAGGTGGGGAGGGGGCTCAGGCGGCTACACCTTC. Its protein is CASSNRWGGGSGGYTF.

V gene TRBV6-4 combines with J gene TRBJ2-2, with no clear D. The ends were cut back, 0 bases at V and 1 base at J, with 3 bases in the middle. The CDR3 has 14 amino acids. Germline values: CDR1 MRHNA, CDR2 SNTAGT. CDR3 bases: TGTGCCAGCAGTGACTCGGGGAACACCGGGGAGCTGTTTTTT. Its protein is CASSDSGNTGELFF.

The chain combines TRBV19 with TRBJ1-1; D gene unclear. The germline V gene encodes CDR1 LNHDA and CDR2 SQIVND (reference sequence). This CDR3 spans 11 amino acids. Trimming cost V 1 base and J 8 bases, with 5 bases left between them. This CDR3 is CASSIGVEAFF. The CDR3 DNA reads TGTGCCAGTAGTATAGGCGTGGAAGCTTTCTTT.

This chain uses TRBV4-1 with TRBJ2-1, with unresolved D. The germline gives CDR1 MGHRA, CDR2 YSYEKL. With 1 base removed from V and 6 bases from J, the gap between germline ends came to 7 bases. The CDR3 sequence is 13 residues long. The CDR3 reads CASSQVLSNEQFF. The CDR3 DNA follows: TGCGCCAGCAGCCAAGTACTCTCCAATGAGCAGTTCTTC.

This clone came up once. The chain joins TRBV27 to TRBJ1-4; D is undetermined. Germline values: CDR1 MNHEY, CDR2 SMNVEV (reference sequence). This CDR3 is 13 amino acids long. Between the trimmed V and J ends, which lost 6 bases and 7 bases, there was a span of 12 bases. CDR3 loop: CASRGGPSEKLFF. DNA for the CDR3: TGTGCCAGCAGGGGTGGACCAAGTGAAAAACTGTTTTTT.

The DNA of the CDR3 is TGTGCCAGCAGTGAAGAGACCGGCGAGCAGTACTTC. Protein: CASSEETGEQYF. The V and J genes are TRBV2 and TRBJ2-7; no clear D gene. Looked up from germline, CDR1 is SNHLY and CDR2 is FYNNEI. V dropped 1 base and J dropped 6 bases, with 7 bases sitting between them. The CDR3 totals 12 residues.

In DNA, the CDR3 is TGTGCCAGCTCATCCGAGACTAGCGGGAGGGCCAGAGAGCAGTTCTTC. Its protein is CASSSETSGRAREQFF. The chain has TRBV18 and TRBJ2-1; 14 positions agree with TRBD2. CDR3 length: 16 residues. Trimming took 5 bases from V and 10 from J; bases not matched to a gene: 10. Germline V gene lookup returns CDR1 KGHSH and CDR2 LQKENI. Full variable domain (remainder filled in from reference TRBV18 and TRBJ2-1): NAGVMQNPRHLVRRRGQEARLRCSPMKGHSHVYWYRQLPEEGLKFMVYLQKENIIDESGMPKERFSAEFPKEGPSILRIQQVVRGDSAAYFCASSSETSGRAREQFFGPGTRLTVL.

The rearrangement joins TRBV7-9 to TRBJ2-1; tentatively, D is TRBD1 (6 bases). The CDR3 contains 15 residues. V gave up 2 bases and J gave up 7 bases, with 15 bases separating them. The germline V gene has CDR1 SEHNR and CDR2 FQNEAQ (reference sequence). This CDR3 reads CASSLLQGHLNEQFF. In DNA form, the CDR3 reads TGTGCCAGCAGCTTACTCCAGGGACACCTAAATGAGCAGTTCTTC.

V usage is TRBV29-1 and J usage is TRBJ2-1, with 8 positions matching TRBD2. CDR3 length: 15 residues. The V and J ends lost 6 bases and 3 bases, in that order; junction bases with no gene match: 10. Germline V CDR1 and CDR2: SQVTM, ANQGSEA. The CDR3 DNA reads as TGCAGCGTGGCAGGGGCGGGAGGATTCTACAATGAGCAGTTCTTC. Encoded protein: CSVAGAGGFYNEQFF.

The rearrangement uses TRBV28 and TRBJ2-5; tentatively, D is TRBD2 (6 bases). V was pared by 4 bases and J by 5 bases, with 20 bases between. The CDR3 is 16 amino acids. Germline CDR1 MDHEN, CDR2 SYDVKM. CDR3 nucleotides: TGTGCCAGCAGTTCTCCAGCGGGTGGGGGTTCGGAGACCCAGTACTTC. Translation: CASSSPAGGGSETQYF.

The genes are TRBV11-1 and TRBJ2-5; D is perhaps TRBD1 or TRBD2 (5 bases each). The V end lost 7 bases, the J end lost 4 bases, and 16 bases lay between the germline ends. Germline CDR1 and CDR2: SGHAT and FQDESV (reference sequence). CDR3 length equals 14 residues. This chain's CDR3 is CASTQGVGGETQYF. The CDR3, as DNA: TGTGCCAGCACGCAGGGAGTAGGAGGAGAGACCCAGTACTTC. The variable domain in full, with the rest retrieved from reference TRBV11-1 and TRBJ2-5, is EAEVAQSPRYKITEKSQAVAFWCDPISGHATLYWYRQILGQGPELLVQFQDESVVDDSQLPKDRFSAERLKGVDSTLKIQPAELGDSAMYLCASTQGVGGETQYFGPGTRLLVL.

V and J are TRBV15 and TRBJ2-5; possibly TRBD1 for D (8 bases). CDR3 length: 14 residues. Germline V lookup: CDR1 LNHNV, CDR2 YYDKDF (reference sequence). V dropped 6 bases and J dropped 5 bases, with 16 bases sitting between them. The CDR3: CATRIGQGGETQYF. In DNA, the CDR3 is TGTGCCACCAGAATCGGACAGGGAGGGGAGACCCAGTACTTC.

The CDR3 DNA is TGCGCCAGCAGCCAAGATGTTGGGCCTGGATTGGGGCAGCCCCAGCATTTT. Its protein product is CASSQDVGPGLGQPQHF. The rearrangement links TRBV4-3 to TRBJ1-5; D not certain. The ends were cut back, 0 bases at V and 7 bases at J, with 19 bases in the middle. CDR3 length: 17 residues. The germline V gene has CDR1 LGHNA and CDR2 YSLEER.

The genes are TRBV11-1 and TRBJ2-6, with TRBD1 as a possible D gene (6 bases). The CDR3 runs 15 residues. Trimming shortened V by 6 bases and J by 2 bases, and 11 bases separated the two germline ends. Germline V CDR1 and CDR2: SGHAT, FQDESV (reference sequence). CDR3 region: CASRQTGPGANVLTF. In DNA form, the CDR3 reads TGTGCCAGCAGACAAACAGGGCCTGGGGCCAACGTCCTGACTTTC.

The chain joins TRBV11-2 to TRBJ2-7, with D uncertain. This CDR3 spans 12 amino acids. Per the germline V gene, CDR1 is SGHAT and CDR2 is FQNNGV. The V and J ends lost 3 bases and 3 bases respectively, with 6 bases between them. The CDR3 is CASSFSLYEQYF. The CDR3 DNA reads TGTGCCAGCAGCTTCTCTCTCTACGAGCAGTACTTC.

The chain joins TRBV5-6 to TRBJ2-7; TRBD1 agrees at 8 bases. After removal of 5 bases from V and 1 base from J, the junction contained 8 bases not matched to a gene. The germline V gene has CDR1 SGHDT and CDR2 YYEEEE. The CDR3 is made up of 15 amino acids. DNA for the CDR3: TGTGCCAGCAGGATTCAGGGGGCTGGGTCCTACGAGCAGTACTTC. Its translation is CASRIQGAGSYEQYF.

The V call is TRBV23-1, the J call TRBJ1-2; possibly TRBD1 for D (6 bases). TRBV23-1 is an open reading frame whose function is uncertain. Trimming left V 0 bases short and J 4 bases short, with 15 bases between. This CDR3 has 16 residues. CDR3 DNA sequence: TGCGCCAGCAGTCAATCTTGGCAGGGGTTGAGCTATGGCTACACCTTC. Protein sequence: CASSQSWQGLSYGYTF.

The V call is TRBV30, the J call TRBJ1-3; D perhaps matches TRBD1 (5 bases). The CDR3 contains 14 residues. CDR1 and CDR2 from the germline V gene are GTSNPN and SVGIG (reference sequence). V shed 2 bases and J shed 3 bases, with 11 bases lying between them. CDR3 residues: CAWSQGRHGNTIYF. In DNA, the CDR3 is TGTGCCTGGAGTCAGGGCAGACATGGAAACACCATATATTTT.

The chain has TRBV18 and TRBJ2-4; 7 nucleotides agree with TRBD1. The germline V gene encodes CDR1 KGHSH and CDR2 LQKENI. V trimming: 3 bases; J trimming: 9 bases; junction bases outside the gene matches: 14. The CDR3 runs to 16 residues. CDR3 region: CASSPRQGATGGIQYF. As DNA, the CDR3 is TGTGCCAGCTCACCTCGACAGGGAGCCACTGGGGGCATTCAGTACTTC.